This T cell receptor beta chain was identified during a study of T cell responses to AZD1222 COVID-19 vaccine. General study findings and limits: The donors showed a predominance of white British ancestry and of females, with possible underestimation of clonal diversity. It was only after the peak T cell response that any repertoires were sampled.

This clone is termed medium-sized (0.01 to 0.1%). No antigen is known for it. Measured with immunoSEQ multiplex PCR; TCRdb has only the in-frame clones, and not every one. The profile covers about 130,000 clones, with 80% to 95% appearing a single time and around 6.5% taken by the ten largest. The CDR3 is 12 amino acids. Looked up from germline, CDR1 is SGHTA and CDR2 is FQGTGA. The V end lost 9 bases, the J end lost 0 bases, and 8 bases lay between the germline ends. This TCR was recovered from an adult who received the AZD1222 COVID-19 vaccine. The rearrangement uses TRBV7-3 and TRBJ1-1, with D possibly being TRBD1 (6 bases). Sequencing used peripheral blood, obtained 28 days after the second AZD1222 dose. The DNA for the CDR3 is TGTGCCAGGGGACACCTGAACACTGAAGCTTTCTTT. Translation: CARGHLNTEAFF.